This record looks at one T cell receptor (beta chain) sequence and its context. Its antigen is undetermined. This specimen belongs to a study of cytomegalovirus exposure and HLA in healthy donors. Regarding the study as a whole: Listed as cytomegalovirus-associated were over 150 TCR beta chains.

Clones were read by immunoSEQ multiplex PCR, and TCRdb kept only the in-frame ones, dropping some. In the table there are 120,000 or so clones, around 88% of which are singletons. Germline V gene lookup returns CDR1 MNHNY and CDR2 SVGAGI (reference sequence). Germline trimming cut 4 bases from V and 10 bases from J; bases unmatched to any gene: 3. The CDR3 contains 13 residues. The V and J genes are TRBV6-6 and TRBJ2-7; 14 nucleotides match TRBD2. The sequence was collected from a man aged 18 to 35 in good health and CMV-seronegative. Sequenced: PBMCs. The CDR3 nucleotides are TGTGCCAGCAGTTTCGGGACTAGCGGGGGACAGTACTTC. As protein: CASSFGTSGGQYF.